Below, 5 T cell receptor beta chains from the same sample are listed, as sequenced in a study of cytomegalovirus exposure and HLA in healthy donors. Libraries were prepared by immunoSEQ multiplex PCR; TCRdb keeps only in-frame clonotypes and omits some of them. The sample holds around 140,000 clones; 85% to 95% are singletons and the top ten take approximately 1.8%. Input material: PBMCs. All receptors derive from a man in his late teens or twenties in good health and CMV-seropositive.

This clone was seen a single time. The CDR3 DNA follows: TGTGCCAGCAGCTTAGCGGACAGGGGGGACGAGCAGTACTTC. It is translated as CASSLADRGDEQYF. This chain joins TRBV13 and TRBJ2-7; 10 bases agree with TRBD1. The CDR3 sequence is 14 residues long. CDR1 is PRHDT and CDR2 is FYEKMQ in the germline V gene (reference sequence). After removal of 1 base from V and 5 bases from J, the junction contained 2 bases not matched to a gene.

This clone has just one count. This chain joins TRBV18 and TRBJ2-7; 7 nucleotides line up with TRBD1. Germline values: CDR1 KGHSH, CDR2 LQKENI. The CDR3 has 13 residues. Trimming cost V 6 bases and J 3 bases; bases outside gene matches: 5. The CDR3 loop reads CASSPRTGYEQYF. The CDR3 bases are TGTGCCAGCTCTCCCAGGACAGGCTACGAGCAGTACTTC.

V gene TRBV15 combines with J gene TRBJ2-2; 11 bases align to TRBD2. Germline loops: CDR1 LNHNV, CDR2 YYDKDF (reference sequence). Trimming took 0 bases from V and 6 from J; bases not matched to a gene: 18. The CDR3 has 21 residues. The CDR3 spells CATSRETFETSGTTIPGELFF. CDR3 nucleotide sequence: TGTGCCACCAGCAGAGAAACATTTGAGACTAGCGGGACCACAATACCCGGGGAGCTGTTTTTT. The whole variable domain, remainder taken from reference TRBV15 and TRBJ2-2, is DAMVIQNPRYQVTQFGKPVTLSCSQTLNHNVMYWYQQKSSQAPKLLFHYYDKDFNNEADTPDNFQSRRPNTSFCFLDIRSPGLGDTAMYLCATSRETFETSGTTIPGELFFGEGSRLTVL.

This clone appeared a single time. CDR3 protein: CASSLLRGSNQPQHF. Here the CDR3 DNA reads TGTGCCAGCAGTTTATTACGGGGGAGCAATCAGCCCCAGCATTTT. V usage is TRBV28 and J usage is TRBJ1-5, with D possibly matching TRBD1 (5 bases). Germline CDR1 MDHEN, CDR2 SYDVKM. The CDR3 runs 15 residues. V lost 1 base to trimming and J lost 1 base, with 8 bases between them.

J is TRBJ2-3 and V is TRBV5-1; 14 bases match TRBD2. The CDR3 runs to 17 residues. Germline CDR1 and CDR2: SGHRS and YFSETQ. Germline trimming cut 4 bases from V and 3 bases from J; bases unmatched to any gene: 7. CDR3 in amino acids: CASSLGLAGGRTDTQYF. The CDR3, as DNA: TGCGCCAGCAGCCTCGGACTAGCGGGAGGTAGGACAGATACGCAGTATTTT. Using reference TRBV5-1 and TRBJ2-3 for the parts outside the CDR3, the full variable domain is KAGVTQTPRYLIKTRGQQVTLSCSPISGHRSVSWYQQTPGQGLQFLFEYFSETQRNKGNFPGRFSGRQFSNSRSEMNVSTLELGDSALYLCASSLGLAGGRTDTQYFGPGTRLTVL.